This T cell receptor (beta chain) was identified during a study of cytomegalovirus exposure and HLA in healthy donors. Comments on this clone: Its cognate antigen is unknown.

Overall study results and limits: From TCR beta sequences, most subjects' HLA-A and HLA-B alleles were reportedly predicted accurately. Later analysis showed TCR association rates varying by HLA locus, highest for DRB1 and lowest for HLA-C. For most TCR beta V segments, an earlier analysis put the productive rate at about 90% or about 30% of the time.

The primer mix had 60 Vbeta and 13 Jbeta primers. Profiling relied on immunoSEQ multiplex PCR, and the TCRdb table lists in-frame clones only, not all of them. The repertoire holds 250,000 to 300,000 clones, with about 93% as singletons. V dropped 5 bases and J dropped 4 bases, with 10 bases sitting between them. Germline loops: CDR1 MNHNY, CDR2 SVGAGI (reference sequence). This CDR3 has 13 amino acids. The rearrangement uses TRBV6-6 and TRBJ2-3; tentatively, D is TRBD1 (6 bases). The clonotype originates from a girl aged 2 to 10 in good health and CMV-seronegative. The material sequenced was PBMCs. CDR3 coding DNA: TGTGCCAGCAGTCCCACAGGGCCAGATACGCAGTATTTT. Protein product: CASSPTGPDTQYF.